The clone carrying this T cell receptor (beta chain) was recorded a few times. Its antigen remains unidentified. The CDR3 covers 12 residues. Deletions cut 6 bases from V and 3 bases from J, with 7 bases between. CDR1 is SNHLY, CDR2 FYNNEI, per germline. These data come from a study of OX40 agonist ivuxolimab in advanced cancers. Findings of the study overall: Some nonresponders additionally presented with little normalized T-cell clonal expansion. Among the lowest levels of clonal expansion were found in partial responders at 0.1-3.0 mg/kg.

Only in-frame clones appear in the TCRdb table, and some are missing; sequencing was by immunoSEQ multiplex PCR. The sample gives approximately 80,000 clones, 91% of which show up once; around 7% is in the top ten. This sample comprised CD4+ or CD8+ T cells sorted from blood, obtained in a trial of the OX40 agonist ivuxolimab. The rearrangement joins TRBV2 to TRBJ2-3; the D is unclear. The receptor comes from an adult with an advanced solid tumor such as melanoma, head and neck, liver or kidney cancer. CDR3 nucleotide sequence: TGTGCCAGCAGGCTATCAACAGATACGCAGTATTTT. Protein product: CASRLSTDTQYF.